The clone carrying this T cell receptor beta chain was seen many times. TCRdb recomputed calls from the reads with MiXCR, one row per CDR3 protein. The table lists about 240,000 distinct CDR3 sequences, approximately 13% of them singletons. This sample stems from a study of T cell repertoires in cytomegalovirus infection. Germline CDR1 SGHAT, CDR2 FQDESV (reference sequence). J lost 3 bases, V lost 6 bases, and 3 bases had no gene match. This CDR3 contains 15 residues. This TCR derives from a human donor in good health (CMV status not recorded). Some clones in this sample may be carry-over from other donors' samples. The genes are TRBV11-1 and TRBJ2-2; 11 positions match TRBD2. The specimen was PBMCs. DNA of the CDR3: TGTGCCAGCAGTTGGACTAGCGGGTACACCGGGGAGCTGTTTTTT. This translates into CASSWTSGYTGELFF.